This passage covers 3 T cell receptor beta chains from one sample sequenced in a study of T cell responses to AZD1222 COVID-19 vaccine. Some clones are missing from TCRdb's copy, which holds only in-frame ones; the method was immunoSEQ multiplex PCR. This repertoire shows some 200,000 clones, roughly 93% found once; its top ten account for 3.5% to 4.5%. The source was peripheral blood, collected on day 0 of AZD1222 vaccination. The source of these receptors is an adult in good health.

The chain has TRBV5-1 and TRBJ1-1; maybe TRBD1 (5 bases). V lost 0 bases, J lost 4 bases, and 10 bases lay in between. This CDR3 is built from 14 residues. Germline V gene lookup returns CDR1 SGHRS and CDR2 YFSETQ. The CDR3 reads CASSLAPGSTEAFF. In DNA form, the CDR3 reads TGCGCCAGCAGCTTGGCCCCAGGGAGCACTGAAGCTTTCTTT.

This chain connects TRBV7-9 to TRBJ2-5; 10 bases map to TRBD2. Germline lookup yields CDR1 SEHNR and CDR2 FQNEAQ (reference sequence). V dropped 5 bases and J dropped 5; count of bases not matched to a gene: 8. The CDR3 has 15 residues. The CDR3 DNA reads TGTGCCAGCAGCAAGGGACAAGCGGGAGGGGAGACCCAGTACTTC. Translating it yields CASSKGQAGGETQYF. Filled out from reference TRBV7-9 and TRBJ2-5, the complete variable domain reads DTGVSQNPRHKITKRGQNVTFRCDPISEHNRLYWYRQTLGQGPEFLTYFQNEAQLEKSRLLSDRFSAERPKGSFSTLEIQRTEQGDSAMYLCASSKGQAGGETQYFGPGTRLLVL.

The CDR3 loop reads CASSHFPTGINEQFF. The CDR3, as DNA: TGTGCCAGCAGCCACTTCCCGACAGGGATCAATGAGCAGTTCTTC. The V and J genes are TRBV7-2 and TRBJ2-1; 7 nucleotides align to TRBD1. The germline V gene has CDR1 SGHTA and CDR2 FQGNSA. V shed 5 bases and J 6 bases; nucleotides not matched to a gene: 10. The CDR3 consists of 15 residues.